The 27 T cell receptor beta chains given below trace back to one sample, sequenced in a study of blood T cell repertoires in COVID-19. Some clones are missing from TCRdb's copy, which holds only in-frame ones; the method was immunoSEQ multiplex PCR. Of over 100,000 clones in the sample, 82% are singletons; the top ten hold about 5%. Sequencing was carried out using peripheral blood. All receptors come from a woman in her 70s with acute or convalescent COVID-19.

V gene TRBV6-2 or TRBV6-3 combines with J gene TRBJ1-4, with 9 bases aligning to TRBD1. This CDR3 comprises 14 residues. Germline trimming cut 5 bases from V and 8 bases from J; bases unmatched to any gene: 6. Germline V gene sequence: CDR1 MNHEY, CDR2 SVGEGT. As DNA, the CDR3 is TGTGCCAGCAGTCGGGACAGGGATTACGAAAAACTGTTTTTT. Translating it yields CASSRDRDYEKLFF.

The J gene is TRBJ1-1, the V gene TRBV9; D possibly corresponds to TRBD1 (5 bases). Trimming took off 0 bases at V and 1 base at J, with 10 bases between the two ends. The germline V gene has CDR1 SGDLS and CDR2 YYNGEE. CDR3 size: 15 residues. The CDR3 DNA reads TGTGCCAGCAGCGTAGGGGGCAACTCGAACACTGAAGCTTTCTTT. It translates to CASSVGGNSNTEAFF.

The chain joins TRBV6-2 or TRBV6-3 to TRBJ1-2, with a tentative D call TRBD1 (5 bases). CDR1 is MNHEY and CDR2 is SVGEGT in the germline V gene. Trimming stripped 6 bases from V and 0 bases from J, with 14 bases between. The CDR3 extends over 15 amino acids. DNA for the CDR3: TGTGCCAGCAGCTCCTCGGCAGGGCCTAACTATGGCTACACCTTC. It yields the protein CASSSSAGPNYGYTF.

This chain links TRBV7-8 with TRBJ2-1; weak D call: TRBD2 (6 bases). V lost 4 bases, J lost 6 bases, and 13 bases lay in between. The CDR3 loop spans 14 amino acids. Germline-derived CDR1 and CDR2 are SGHVS and FQNEAQ. The CDR3 protein is CASSSFGGINEQFF. The CDR3, as DNA: TGTGCCAGCAGCTCCTTCGGGGGAATCAATGAGCAGTTCTTC.

The chain employs TRBV11-3 and TRBJ2-1; D is undetermined. Germline V gene sequence: CDR1 SGHNT, CDR2 YENEEA. This CDR3 spans 13 amino acids. The germline V and J ends were trimmed by 5 bases and 10 bases, with 15 bases remaining between them. CDR3 region: CASSRSWAGEQFF. The CDR3, as DNA: TGTGCCAGCAGCCGATCATGGGCTGGGGAGCAGTTCTTC.

The chain carries TRBV19 and TRBJ1-2; possible D gene TRBD1, 5 bases. The V gene's germline CDR1 is LNHDA and CDR2 SQIVND (reference sequence). The CDR3 is 13 residues long. V lost 7 bases and J lost 2, with 11 bases in between. The CDR3 protein is CASKGRENYGYTF. In DNA form, the CDR3 reads TGTGCCAGTAAGGGCAGGGAAAACTATGGCTACACCTTC. Filled out from reference TRBV19 and TRBJ1-2, the complete variable domain reads DGGITQSPKYLFRKEGQNVTLSCEQNLNHDAMYWYRQDPGQGLRLIYYSQIVNDFQKGDIAEGYSVSREKKESFPLTVTSAQKNPTAFYLCASKGRENYGYTFGSGTRLTVV.

The V and J genes are TRBV4-3 and TRBJ1-1; 8 bases agree with TRBD1. Trimming at V came to 4 bases and at J to 6 bases, leaving 10 bases not matched to a gene. The CDR3 has 15 residues. Looked up from germline, CDR1 is LGHNA and CDR2 is YSLEER. The CDR3 protein is CASSRYLQGGSEAFF. The CDR3 DNA follows: TGCGCCAGCAGCCGGTACTTACAGGGGGGCTCTGAAGCTTTCTTT.

The rearrangement joins TRBV3-1 (or the pseudogene TRBV3-2) to TRBJ1-6, with D hard to call. The CDR3 has 16 residues. V gave up 0 bases and J gave up 5 bases, with 11 bases separating them. Germline V CDR1 and CDR2: LGHDT, YNNKEL (reference sequence). The CDR3 loop is CASSQDTAKNNSPLHF. The CDR3 region has the DNA TGTGCCAGCAGCCAAGATACAGCCAAGAATAATTCACCCCTCCACTTT.

This clone has a handful of counts. The chain is built from TRBV6-4 and TRBJ1-2; D might be TRBD1 (5 bases). The CDR3 is 15 amino acids. V dropped 5 bases and J dropped 8 bases, with 21 bases sitting between them. Germline V lookup: CDR1 MRHNA, CDR2 SNTAGT. The CDR3 sequence: CASSSLAGTSGGYTF. The DNA for the CDR3 is TGTGCCAGCAGTTCCCTAGCGGGGACCTCCGGGGGCTACACCTTC.

CDR3 nucleotides: TGTGCCAGCAGCTTAGGATCGACAGGGGGCGCCTCTCAGGAGACCCAGTACTTC. Its translation is CASSLGSTGGASQETQYF. The V call is TRBV7-9, the J call TRBJ2-5; TRBD1 aligns across 10 bases. The CDR3 has 18 residues. V gave up 1 base and J gave up 5 bases; unmatched junction bases: 13. CDR1 and CDR2 (germline): SEHNR, FQNEAQ (reference sequence).

The chain carries TRBV11-3 and TRBJ2-1, with unresolved D. Germline CDR1 is SGHNT and CDR2 is YENEEA. V was shortened by 2 bases and J by 9 bases, with 5 bases between the two germline ends. The CDR3 is 11 residues long. CDR3 nucleotides: TGTGCCAGCAGCTTACTGGCTGAGCAGTTCTTC. As protein: CASSLLAEQFF.

The chain carries TRBV20-1 and TRBJ2-3; D call uncertain. Germline-derived CDR1 and CDR2 are DFQATT and SNEGSKA (reference sequence). V lost 3 bases, J lost 1 base, and 11 bases lay in between. The CDR3 sequence is 14 residues long. CDR3 protein: CSASSESGTDTQYF. In DNA, the CDR3 is TGCAGTGCTAGTTCCGAATCAGGCACAGATACGCAGTATTTT.

The chain is built from TRBV6-5 and TRBJ1-1; 7 nucleotides line up with TRBD1. CDR3 length equals 15 residues. Germline loops: CDR1 MNHEY, CDR2 SVGAGI. With V trimmed by 4 bases and J by 4 bases, 9 bases remained unmatched. The CDR3 loop reads CASSSTGAGTTEAFF. DNA of the CDR3: TGTGCCAGCAGTTCCACAGGGGCAGGGACCACTGAAGCTTTCTTT.

The chain links TRBV5-6 to TRBJ2-7; a weak D match, TRBD2 (5 bases). Between the trimmed V and J ends, which lost 0 bases and 11 bases, there was a span of 18 bases. This CDR3 is 14 amino acids long. Germline CDR1 SGHDT, CDR2 YYEEEE. DNA for the CDR3: TGTGCCAGCAGCTTGGTAAGGGAGTCTATCCTAGAGTACGTC. This translates into CASSLVRESILEYV.

CDR3 sequence (DNA): TGTGCCAGCAGCTTGGTCATAGCGAATACCTACGAGCAGTACTTC. Translation gives CASSLVIANTYEQYF. The rearrangement links TRBV5-6 to TRBJ2-7; D might be TRBD2 (5 bases). V shed 0 bases and J shed 2 bases, with 12 bases lying between them. The CDR3 contains 15 residues. Germline V gene lookup returns CDR1 SGHDT and CDR2 YYEEEE.

The V and J genes are TRBV6-5 and TRBJ1-4; unclear D gene. The CDR3 totals 14 residues. The V gene's germline CDR1 is MNHEY and CDR2 SVGAGI. Trimming left V 10 bases short and J 7 bases short, with 19 bases between. The DNA of the CDR3 is TGTGCCACCTCCCATGCGGGGAGTATTGAAAAACTGTTTTTT. Amino acid sequence: CATSHAGSIEKLFF.

V is TRBV14 and J is TRBJ1-6, with 9 nucleotides matching TRBD1. V lost 1 base to trimming and J lost 6 bases; unmatched junction nucleotides: 4. CDR3 length equals 16 residues. Germline CDR1 is SGHDN and CDR2 is FVKESK. DNA for the CDR3: TGTGCCAGCAGCCAAGCCCCGGGACAGGGTAATTCACCCCTCCACTTT. Translating gives CASSQAPGQGNSPLHF.

This clone has only one observation. The chain links TRBV7-9 to TRBJ2-5, with 9 bases fitting TRBD1. The CDR3 is 15 amino acids. V dropped 2 bases and J dropped 5; count of bases not matched to a gene: 6. Germline CDR1 is SEHNR and CDR2 is FQNEAQ (reference sequence). The CDR3 protein is CASSLIQGAWETQYF. The DNA for the CDR3 is TGTGCCAGCAGCTTAATACAGGGGGCATGGGAGACCCAGTACTTC.

There are a few counts of this clone. The V call is TRBV19, the J call TRBJ1-2, with D perhaps TRBD1 (6 bases). The germline V gene encodes CDR1 LNHDA and CDR2 SQIVND (reference sequence). CDR3 size: 14 residues. V was shortened by 5 bases and J by 4 bases, with 14 bases between the two germline ends. The CDR3 sequence: CASSSTGQRYGYTF. Here the CDR3 DNA reads TGTGCCAGTAGTTCGACAGGACAACGCTATGGCTACACCTTC.

The chain links TRBV7-3 to TRBJ2-1, with 8 bases lining up with TRBD2. This CDR3 contains 18 residues. Trimming at V came to 1 base and at J to 4 bases, leaving 12 bases not matched to a gene. Germline loops: CDR1 SGHTA, CDR2 FQGTGA. CDR3 DNA sequence: TGTGCCAGCAGCTTAAGGGGGGACCCTAGCGGGCGATACAATGAGCAGTTCTTC. It translates to CASSLRGDPSGRYNEQFF.

This clone was counted a single time. V and J are TRBV20-1 and TRBJ2-7; 10 bases fit TRBD2. Trimming at V came to 3 bases and at J to 6 bases, leaving 11 bases not matched to a gene. This CDR3 has 15 amino acids. From germline, CDR1 is DFQATT and CDR2 SNEGSKA (reference sequence). CDR3 sequence: CSASYSGGVAGEQYF. The CDR3 DNA reads as TGCAGTGCTAGTTACAGCGGGGGGGTAGCGGGCGAGCAGTACTTC.

The chain joins TRBV16 to TRBJ2-1; tentatively, D is TRBD1 (5 bases). The CDR3 runs to 12 residues. V was shortened by 2 bases and J by 10 bases, with 9 bases between the two germline ends. Germline CDR1 KGHSY, CDR2 FQNENV. Here the CDR3 DNA reads TGTGCCAGCAGCCAAGGGTGGGGCGAGCAGTTCTTC. Protein: CASSQGWGEQFF.

The chain recombines TRBV13 with TRBJ2-1, with TRBD2 identical over 8 bases. The germline V gene has CDR1 PRHDT and CDR2 FYEKMQ (reference sequence). CDR3 length: 14 residues. J lost 9 bases, V lost 4 bases, and 8 bases had no gene match. The CDR3 reads CASSSAGGASEQFF. The CDR3 DNA reads as TGTGCCAGCAGCTCAGCCGGGGGGGCCTCTGAGCAGTTCTTC.

The chain employs TRBV3-1 (or the pseudogene TRBV3-2) and TRBJ2-3; no definite D call. Trimming left V 2 bases short and J 0 bases short, with 9 bases between. The CDR3 runs 15 residues. Germline values: CDR1 LGHDT, CDR2 YNNKEL (reference sequence). The CDR3 nucleotides are TGTGCCAGCAGCCAACAGTCGACTAGCACAGATACGCAGTATTTT. It encodes CASSQQSTSTDTQYF.

The V gene is TRBV2, the J gene TRBJ2-4; a possible D gene is TRBD2 (5 bases). The CDR3 runs 14 residues. CDR1 and CDR2 (germline): SNHLY, FYNNEI. V gave up 4 bases and J gave up 1 base, with 8 bases separating them. CDR3 DNA sequence: TGTGCCAGCAGTGCTGGGGAGGCCAAAAACATTCAGTACTTC. It specifies CASSAGEAKNIQYF.

The chain carries TRBV5-6 and TRBJ2-7; D possibly corresponds to TRBD2 (5 bases). The V end was cut by 2 bases, the J end by 5 bases, with 11 bases between. Germline CDR1 reads SGHDT; CDR2 reads YYEEEE. This CDR3 contains 13 residues. CDR3 region: CASSFWSGHEQYV. The CDR3, as DNA: TGTGCCAGCAGCTTTTGGAGCGGCCACGAGCAGTACGTC.

CDR3 coding DNA: TGTGCCAGCAGCTTATTGGCAGATCTTTCGCCCCAGCATTTT. Translating gives CASSLLADLSPQHF. The chain joins TRBV7-2 to TRBJ1-5; D gene ambiguous. Trimming pared 2 bases from V and 9 bases from J, leaving 14 bases between. The CDR3 runs to 14 residues. Germline CDR1 SGHTA, CDR2 FQGNSA.